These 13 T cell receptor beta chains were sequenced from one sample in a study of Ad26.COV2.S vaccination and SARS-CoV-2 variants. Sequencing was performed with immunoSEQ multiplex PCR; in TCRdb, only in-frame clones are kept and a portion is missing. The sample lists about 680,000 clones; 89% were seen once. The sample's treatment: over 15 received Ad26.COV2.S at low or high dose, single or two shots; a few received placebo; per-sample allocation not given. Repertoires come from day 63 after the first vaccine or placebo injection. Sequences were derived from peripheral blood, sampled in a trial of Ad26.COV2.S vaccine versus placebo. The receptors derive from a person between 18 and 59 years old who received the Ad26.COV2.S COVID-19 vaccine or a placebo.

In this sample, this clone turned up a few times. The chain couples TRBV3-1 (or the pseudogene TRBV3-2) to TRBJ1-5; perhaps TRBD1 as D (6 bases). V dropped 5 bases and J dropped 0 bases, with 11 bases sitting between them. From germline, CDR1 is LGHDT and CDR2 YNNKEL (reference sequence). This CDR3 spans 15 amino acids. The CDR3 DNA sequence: TGTGCCAGCAGCGCACAGGGTAATAGCAATCAGCCCCAGCATTTT. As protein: CASSAQGNSNQPQHF.

The CDR3 spells CASSFNTGELFF. The CDR3 DNA follows: TGTGCCAGCAGCTTTAACACCGGGGAGCTGTTTTTT. This chain uses TRBV11-2 with TRBJ2-2; D is ambiguous. This CDR3 has 12 amino acids. V lost 3 bases to trimming and J lost 2 bases, with 1 base between them. CDR1 SGHAT and CDR2 FQNNGV come from the germline V gene. The full variable domain, rest sourced from reference TRBV11-2 and TRBJ2-2, is EAGVAQSPRYKIIEKRQSVAFWCNPISGHATLYWYQQILGQGPKLLIQFQNNGVVDDSQLPKDRFSAERLKGVDSTLKIQPAKLEDSAVYLCASSFNTGELFFGEGSRLTVL.

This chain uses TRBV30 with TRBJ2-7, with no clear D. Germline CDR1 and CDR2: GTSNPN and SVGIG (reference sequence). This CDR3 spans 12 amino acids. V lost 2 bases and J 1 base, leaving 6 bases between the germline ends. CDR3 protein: CAWSRASYEQYF. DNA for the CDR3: TGTGCCTGGAGTAGGGCATCCTACGAGCAGTACTTC.

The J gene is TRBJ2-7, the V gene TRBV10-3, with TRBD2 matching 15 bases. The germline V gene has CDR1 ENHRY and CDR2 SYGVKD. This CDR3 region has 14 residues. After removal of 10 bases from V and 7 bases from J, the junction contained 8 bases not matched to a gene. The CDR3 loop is CATGLAGGPGEQYF. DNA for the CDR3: TGTGCCACAGGACTAGCGGGAGGGCCGGGGGAGCAGTACTTC.

The CDR3 sequence: CAVRAGTGKAKTIGYTF. CDR3 DNA sequence: TGTGCCGTACGGGCGGGGACAGGGAAAGCCAAGACTATCGGCTACACCTTC. This rearrangement joins TRBV19 to TRBJ1-2; 9 positions match TRBD1. V shed 11 bases, J shed 8 bases, and the junction held 24 bases outside the gene matches. CDR3 length: 17 residues. Germline lookup yields CDR1 LNHDA and CDR2 SQIVND (reference sequence). The full variable domain, completed using reference TRBV19 and TRBJ1-2, is DGGITQSPKYLFRKEGQNVTLSCEQNLNHDAMYWYRQDPGQGLRLIYYSQIVNDFQKGDIAEGYSVSREKKESFPLTVTSAQKNPTAFYLCAVRAGTGKAKTIGYTFGSGTRLTVV.

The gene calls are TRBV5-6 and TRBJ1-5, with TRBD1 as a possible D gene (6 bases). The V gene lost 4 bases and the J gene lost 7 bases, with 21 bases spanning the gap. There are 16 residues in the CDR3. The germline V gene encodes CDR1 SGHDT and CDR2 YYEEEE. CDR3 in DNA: TGTGCCAGCAGCCTCAAGGACAGATTGGGAATACAGCCCCAGCATTTT. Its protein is CASSLKDRLGIQPQHF.

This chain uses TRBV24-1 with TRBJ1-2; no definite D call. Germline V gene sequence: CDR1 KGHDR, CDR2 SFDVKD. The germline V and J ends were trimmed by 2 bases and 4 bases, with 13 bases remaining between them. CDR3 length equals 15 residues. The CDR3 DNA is TGTGCCACCAGTGATTCCAACCGGGATGGCTATGGCTACACCTTC. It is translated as CATSDSNRDGYGYTF.

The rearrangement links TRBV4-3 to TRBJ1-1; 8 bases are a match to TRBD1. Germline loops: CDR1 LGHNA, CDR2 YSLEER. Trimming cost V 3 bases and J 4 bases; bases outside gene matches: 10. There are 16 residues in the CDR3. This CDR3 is CASSHAADRVGTEAFF. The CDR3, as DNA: TGCGCCAGCAGCCACGCGGCGGACAGGGTGGGCACTGAAGCTTTCTTT.

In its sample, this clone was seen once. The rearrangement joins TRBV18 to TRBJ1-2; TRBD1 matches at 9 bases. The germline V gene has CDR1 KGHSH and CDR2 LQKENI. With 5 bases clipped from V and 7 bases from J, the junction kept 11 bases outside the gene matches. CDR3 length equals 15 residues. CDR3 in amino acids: CASSGTGTGLSGYTF. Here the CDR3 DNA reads TGTGCCAGCTCAGGCACCGGGACAGGGTTGTCTGGCTACACCTTC. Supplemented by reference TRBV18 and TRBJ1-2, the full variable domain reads NAGVMQNPRHLVRRRGQEARLRCSPMKGHSHVYWYRQLPEEGLKFMVYLQKENIIDESGMPKERFSAEFPKEGPSILRIQQVVRGDSAAYFCASSGTGTGLSGYTFGSGTRLTVV.

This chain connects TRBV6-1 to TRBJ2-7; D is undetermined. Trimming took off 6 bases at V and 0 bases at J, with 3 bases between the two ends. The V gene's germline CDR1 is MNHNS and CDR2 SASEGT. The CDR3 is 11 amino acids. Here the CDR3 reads CASSPSYEQYF. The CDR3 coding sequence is TGTGCCAGCAGCCCCTCCTACGAGCAGTACTTC.

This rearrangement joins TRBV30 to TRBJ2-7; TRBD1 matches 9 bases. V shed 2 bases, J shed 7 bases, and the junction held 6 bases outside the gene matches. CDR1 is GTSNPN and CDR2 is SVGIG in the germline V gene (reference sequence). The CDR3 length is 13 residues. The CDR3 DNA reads TGTGCCTGGAGTCGAGGACAGGGGCAAGAGCAGTACTTC. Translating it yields CAWSRGQGQEQYF.

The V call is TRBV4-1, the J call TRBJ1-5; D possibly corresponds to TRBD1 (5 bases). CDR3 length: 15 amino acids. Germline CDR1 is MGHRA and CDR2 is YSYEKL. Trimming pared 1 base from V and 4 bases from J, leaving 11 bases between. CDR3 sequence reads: CASSQGGGVNQPQHF. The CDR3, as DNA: TGCGCCAGCAGCCAAGGCGGAGGGGTAAATCAGCCCCAGCATTTT.

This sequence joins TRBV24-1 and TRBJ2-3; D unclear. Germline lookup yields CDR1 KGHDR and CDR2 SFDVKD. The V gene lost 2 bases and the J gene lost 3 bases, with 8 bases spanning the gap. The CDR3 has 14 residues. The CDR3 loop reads CATSDSRVTDTQYF. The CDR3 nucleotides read TGTGCCACCAGTGATTCAAGAGTAACAGATACGCAGTATTTT.